This T cell receptor beta chain emerged from a study of blood T cell repertoires in COVID-19. Study overall: Sites in the United States, Italy and Spain provided acute and convalescent COVID-19 samples. T cells, B-cell-depleted T cells, or PBMCs supplied cDNA or gDNA.

The authors' processing: Using reference gene primer amplification, nucleated cell counts were estimated. Profiled with immunoSEQ multiplex PCR; TCRdb holds only in-frame clones, not every one. That table furnishes V, J and clone size, whereas the DNA furnished D and trimming. The data show fewer than 350,000 clones, about 85% seen once. Participants had their cohort set by participant-reported clinical history. The sample taken for sequencing was PBMCs or T cells enriched from blood (not recorded which). This receptor was taken from a woman aged 50 to 65 who had recovered from COVID-19.

This chain's CDR3 is CASSTLRASNEKLFF. The CDR3 DNA is TGTGCCAGTAGTACGCTCAGGGCTTCTAATGAAAAACTGTTTTTT. V gene TRBV19 combines with J gene TRBJ1-4, with D possibly matching TRBD1 (5 bases). The CDR3 length is 15 residues. The germline V and J ends were trimmed by 4 bases and 3 bases, with 12 bases remaining between them. Germline-derived CDR1 and CDR2 are LNHDA and SQIVND (reference sequence).